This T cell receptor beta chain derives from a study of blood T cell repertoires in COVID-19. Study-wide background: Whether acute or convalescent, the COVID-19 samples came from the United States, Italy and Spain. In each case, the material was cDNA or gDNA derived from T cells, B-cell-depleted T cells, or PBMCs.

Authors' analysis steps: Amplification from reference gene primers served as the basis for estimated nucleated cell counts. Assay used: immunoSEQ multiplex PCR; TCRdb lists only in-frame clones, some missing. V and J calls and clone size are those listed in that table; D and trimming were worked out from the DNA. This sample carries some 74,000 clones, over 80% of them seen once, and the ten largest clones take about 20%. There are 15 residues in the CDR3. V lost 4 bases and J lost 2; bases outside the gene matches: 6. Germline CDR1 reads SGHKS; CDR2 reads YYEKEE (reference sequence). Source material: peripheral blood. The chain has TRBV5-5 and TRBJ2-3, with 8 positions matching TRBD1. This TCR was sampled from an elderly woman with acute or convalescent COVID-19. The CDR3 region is CASSRGQGYTDTQYF. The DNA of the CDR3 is TGTGCCAGCAGCCGTGGACAGGGCTACACAGATACGCAGTATTTT.